These 2 T cell receptor beta chains originate from one sample sequenced in a study of CD8 T cells in ankylosing spondylitis (dated by TCRdb to the late 2010s). The full study reports these points: Blood from ankylosing spondylitis patients appeared to be characterized by a TCR beta motif composed of about 8 highly homologous amino acid variants.

Antigens of these TCRs are unknown. The library came from 5' RACE. TCRdb lists the instrument as Illumina HiSeq 2500. In-frame beta chains were kept once TCRdb had trimmed the public reads at Q25 with fastp and called clones with MiXCR. Each entry merges the rows of one CDR3 protein and shows their most common DNA and genes. The sample records about 480,000 distinct CDR3 sequences, roughly 18% of which are singletons. Approximately 0.93% of the sample belongs to the ten largest clones. The specimen sequenced was blood, either unsorted or a sorted T cell fraction (not recorded which). Every receptor here comes from a male donor with ankylosing spondylitis.

This chain joins TRBV7-9 and TRBJ2-3; D is unresolved. CDR1 is SEHNR and CDR2 is FQNEAQ in the germline V gene (reference sequence). This CDR3 is built from 14 residues. Deletions cut 4 bases from V and 4 bases from J, with 12 bases between. Here the CDR3 DNA reads TGTGCCAGCAGCTCCCCCCCAAACGCAGATACGCAGTATTTT. This gives the protein CASSSPPNADTQYF.

This chain joins TRBV2 and TRBJ2-7; 8 bases map to TRBD2. CDR1 is SNHLY and CDR2 is FYNNEI in the germline V gene. The ends lost 4 bases at V and 1 base at J; junction bases unmatched: 6. The CDR3 is 15 residues long. The DNA of the CDR3 is TGTGCCAGCAGTGCCAATGCGGGGGGTTCCTACGAGCAGTACTTC. Translating gives CASSANAGGSYEQYF.